The 4 T cell receptor beta chains given below trace back to one sample, sequenced in a study of blood T cells in healthy people across ages. Alongside a J-beta primer mix, a sample-barcoded 5' primer served in a second PCR lasting 7 to 11 cycles. TCRdb reprocessed the 5' RACE reads via MiXCR and lists one record per CDR3 protein. The repertoire holds roughly 500,000 distinct CDR3 sequences, 20% to 30% seen once, with 7.5% to 9% in the top ten. The same specimen was also included in a second study, on T cells of mothers and their children.

The source material was blood. The origin of the receptors is a boy aged 5-17 years in good health.

This clonotype was found a few times. This chain links TRBV7-2 with TRBJ1-6; D is possibly TRBD1 (6 bases). This CDR3 has 14 amino acids. Trimming stripped 3 bases from V and 10 bases from J, with 13 bases between. The germline V gene has CDR1 SGHTA and CDR2 FQGNSA. CDR3 DNA sequence: TGTGCCAGCAGCTTCGGCACAGGGTACTCACCCCTCCACTTT. Its protein is CASSFGTGYSPLHF.

This clonotype was observed a handful of times. The V call is TRBV6-2 or TRBV6-3, the J call TRBJ2-7; 8 nucleotides align to TRBD1. Germline V gives CDR1 MNHEY, CDR2 SVGEGT. This CDR3 is built from 16 residues. The J segment lost 1 base and the V segment lost 6 bases, leaving 11 bases of the junction unmatched. The CDR3 nucleotides read TGTGCCAGCAGCAGCAAGACAGGGGAACTTTCCTACGAGCAGTACTTC. Translation: CASSSKTGELSYEQYF.

The chain uses TRBV5-5 and TRBJ1-2, with a tentative D call TRBD1 (6 bases). CDR1 and CDR2 from the germline V gene are SGHKS and YYEKEE (reference sequence). The CDR3 covers 14 residues. V lost 2 bases and J 3 bases, leaving 11 bases between the germline ends. The CDR3 is CASSLQGRDYGYTF. DNA for the CDR3: TGTGCCAGCAGCTTACAGGGCCGGGACTATGGCTACACCTTC.

The V call is TRBV5-6, the J call TRBJ2-1; 7 nucleotides line up with TRBD1. Germline V gene sequence: CDR1 SGHDT, CDR2 YYEEEE. Unmatched junction bases numbered 8, after V lost 7 bases and J lost 1 base. This CDR3 spans 15 amino acids. The CDR3 is CASDGTDSSYNEQFF. In DNA, the CDR3 is TGTGCCAGCGATGGGACAGACTCTTCCTACAATGAGCAGTTCTTC.